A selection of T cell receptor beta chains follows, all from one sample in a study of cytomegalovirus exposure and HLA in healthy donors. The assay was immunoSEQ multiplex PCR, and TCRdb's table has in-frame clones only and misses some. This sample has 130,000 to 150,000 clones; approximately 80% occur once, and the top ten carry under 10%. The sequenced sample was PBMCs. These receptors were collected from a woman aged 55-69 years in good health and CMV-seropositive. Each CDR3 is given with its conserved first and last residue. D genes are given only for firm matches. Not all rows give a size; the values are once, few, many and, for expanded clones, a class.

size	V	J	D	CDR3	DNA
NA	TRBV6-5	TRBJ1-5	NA	CASRQGYSNQPQHF	TGTGCCAGCAGGCAGGGGTATAGCAATCAGCCCCAGCATTTT
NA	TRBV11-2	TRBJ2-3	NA	CASSLRADTQYF	TGTGCCAGCAGCCTCCGCGCAGATACGCAGTATTTT
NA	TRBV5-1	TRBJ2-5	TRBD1	CASSKTGTGAWSQYF	TGCGCCAGCAGCAAGACCGGGACAGGGGCCTGGTCCCAGTACTTC
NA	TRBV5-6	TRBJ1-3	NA	CASSRVGNTIYF	TGTGCCAGCAGCCGGGTCGGAAACACCATATATTTT
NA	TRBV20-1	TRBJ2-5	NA	CSALTKTQYF	TGCAGTGCCCTTACAAAGACCCAGTACTTC
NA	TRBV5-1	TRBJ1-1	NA	CASSLDRVYTEAFF	TGCGCCAGCAGCTTGGACAGGGTATACACTGAAGCTTTCTTT
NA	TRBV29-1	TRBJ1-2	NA	CSVEGLSGYTF	TGCAGCGTTGAGGGGCTTTCCGGCTACACCTTC
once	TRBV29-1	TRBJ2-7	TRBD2	CSVVSGRGSVFYEQYF	TGCAGCGTTGTGAGTGGACGCGGGAGTGTGTTCTACGAGCAGTACTTC
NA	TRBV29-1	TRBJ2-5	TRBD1	CSVDRDRGQTQYF	TGCAGCGTAGACCGGGACAGGGGTCAGACCCAGTACTTC
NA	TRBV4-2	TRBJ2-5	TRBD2	CASSQPGLAGLGAYQETQYF	TGTGCCAGCAGCCAGCCGGGACTAGCGGGTCTGGGGGCCTACCAAGAGACCCAGTACTTC
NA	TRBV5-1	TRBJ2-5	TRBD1	CASSKDRVKETQYF	TGCGCCAGCAGCAAGGACAGGGTGAAAGAGACCCAGTACTTC
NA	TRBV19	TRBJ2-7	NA	CASRPTPTGPYEQYF	TGTGCCAGTAGGCCAACCCCGACAGGACCCTACGAGCAGTACTTC
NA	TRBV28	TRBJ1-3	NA	CASSLGGLGGTIYF	TGTGCCAGCAGTTTAGGGGGCCTTGGAGGCACCATATATTTT
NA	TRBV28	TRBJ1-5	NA	CASSYISRNYNQPQHF	TGTGCCAGCAGTTACATCTCAAGGAACTACAATCAGCCCCAGCATTTT
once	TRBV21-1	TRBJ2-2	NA	CASVRREVPGELFF	TGTGCCTCGGTTCGGCGGGAGGTGCCCGGGGAGCTGTTTTTT
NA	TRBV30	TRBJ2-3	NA	CAWSVPRGARTDTQYF	TGTGCCTGGAGTGTCCCCAGGGGCGCCCGCACAGATACGCAGTATTTT
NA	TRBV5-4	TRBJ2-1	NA	CASSLSVRSTGEQFF	TGTGCCAGCAGCTTGTCGGTTAGGAGCACGGGTGAGCAGTTCTTC
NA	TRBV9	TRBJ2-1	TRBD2	CASSVGLAGNNEQFF	TGTGCCAGCAGCGTAGGGCTAGCGGGGAACAATGAGCAGTTCTTC